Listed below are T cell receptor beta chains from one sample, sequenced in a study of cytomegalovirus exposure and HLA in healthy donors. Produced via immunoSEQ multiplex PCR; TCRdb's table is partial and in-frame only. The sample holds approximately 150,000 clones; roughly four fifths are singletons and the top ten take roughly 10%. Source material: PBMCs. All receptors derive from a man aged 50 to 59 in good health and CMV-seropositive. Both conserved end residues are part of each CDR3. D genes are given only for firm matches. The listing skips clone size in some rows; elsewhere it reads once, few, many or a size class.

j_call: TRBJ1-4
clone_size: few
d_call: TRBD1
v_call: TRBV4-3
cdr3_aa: CASSQVETGNEKLFF
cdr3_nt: TGCGCCAGCAGCCAAGTTGAGACAGGGAATGAAAAACTGTTTTTT

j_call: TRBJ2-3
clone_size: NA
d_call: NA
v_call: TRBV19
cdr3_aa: CASSIGGGGVADTQYF
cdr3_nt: TGTGCCAGTAGTATCGGCGGAGGGGGGGTAGCAGATACGCAGTATTTT

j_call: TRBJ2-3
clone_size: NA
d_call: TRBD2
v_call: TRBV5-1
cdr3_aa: CASSLGLAGVVDTQYF
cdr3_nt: TGCGCCAGCAGCTTGGGGCTAGCGGGAGTGGTAGATACGCAGTATTTT

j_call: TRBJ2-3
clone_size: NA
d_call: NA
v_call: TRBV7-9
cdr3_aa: CASSPPGGGMHTQYF
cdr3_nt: TGTGCCAGCAGCCCCCCGGGAGGGGGCATGCATACGCAGTATTTT

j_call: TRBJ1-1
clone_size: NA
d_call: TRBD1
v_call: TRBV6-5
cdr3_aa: CASSYPGTGGWAEAFF
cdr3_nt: TGTGCCAGCAGTTACCCCGGGACAGGGGGTTGGGCTGAAGCTTTCTTT

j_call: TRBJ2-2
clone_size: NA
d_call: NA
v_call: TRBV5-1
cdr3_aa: CASSLATSGHTGELFF
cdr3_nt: TGCGCCAGCAGCTTGGCCACTAGTGGCCACACCGGGGAGCTGTTTTTT

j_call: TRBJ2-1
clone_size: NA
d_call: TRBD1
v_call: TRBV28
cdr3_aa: CASSFSGQKNNEQFF
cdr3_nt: TGTGCCAGCAGTTTTTCGGGACAGAAGAACAATGAGCAGTTCTTC

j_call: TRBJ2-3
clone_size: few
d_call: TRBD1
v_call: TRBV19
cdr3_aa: CASSMVPGQGADTQYF
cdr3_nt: TGTGCCAGTAGTATGGTTCCGGGACAGGGGGCAGATACGCAGTATTTT

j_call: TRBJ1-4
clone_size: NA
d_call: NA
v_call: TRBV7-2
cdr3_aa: CASSLVGGATNEKLFF
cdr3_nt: TGTGCCAGCAGCTTAGTTGGGGGGGCAACTAATGAAAAACTGTTTTTT

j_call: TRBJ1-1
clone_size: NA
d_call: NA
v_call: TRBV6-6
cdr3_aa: CASIAGVNTEAFF
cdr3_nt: TGTGCCAGCATTGCAGGGGTGAACACTGAAGCTTTCTTT

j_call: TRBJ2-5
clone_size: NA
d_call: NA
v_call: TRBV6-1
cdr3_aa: CASSPVPETQYF
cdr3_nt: TGTGCCAGCAGTCCCGTCCCCGAGACCCAGTACTTC

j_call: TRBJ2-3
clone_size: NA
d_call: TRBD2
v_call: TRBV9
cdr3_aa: CASSVAGRGVTDTQYF
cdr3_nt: TGTGCCAGCAGCGTAGCGGGGAGGGGCGTCACAGATACGCAGTATTTT